This T cell receptor (beta chain) is from a study of blood T cell repertoires in COVID-19. Clones were read by immunoSEQ multiplex PCR, and TCRdb kept only the in-frame ones, dropping some. The data contain 100,000 or so clones, approximately 89% of them seen just once; the ten biggest clones take up 2% to 2.5%. Sequencing was done on a sample of peripheral blood. The source of this sequence is a human donor with active COVID-19. The donor label of this sample is uncertain.

CDR3 nucleotide sequence: TGTGCCAGCAGCCAAGGCGGGATCGATGGCTACACCTTC. Its translation: CASSQGGIDGYTF. The rearrangement links TRBV4-2 to TRBJ1-2; D not certain. CDR3 length: 13 residues. Germline V CDR1 and CDR2: LGHNA, YNFKEQ. Trimming stripped 1 base from V and 6 bases from J, with 9 bases between.